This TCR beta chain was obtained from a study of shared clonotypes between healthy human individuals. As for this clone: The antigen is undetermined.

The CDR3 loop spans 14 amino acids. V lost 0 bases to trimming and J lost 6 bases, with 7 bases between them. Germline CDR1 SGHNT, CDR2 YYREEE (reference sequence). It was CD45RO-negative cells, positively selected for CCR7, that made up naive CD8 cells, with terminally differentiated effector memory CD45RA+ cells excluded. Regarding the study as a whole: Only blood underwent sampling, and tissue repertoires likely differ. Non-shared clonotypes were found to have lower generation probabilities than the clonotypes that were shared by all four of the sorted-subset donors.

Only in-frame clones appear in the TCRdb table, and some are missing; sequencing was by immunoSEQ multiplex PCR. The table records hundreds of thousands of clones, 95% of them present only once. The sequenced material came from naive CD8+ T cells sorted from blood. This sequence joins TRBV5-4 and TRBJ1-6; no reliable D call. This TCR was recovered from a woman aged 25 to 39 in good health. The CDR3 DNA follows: TGTGCCAGCAGCTTGGCCGCGGGTAATTCACCCCTCCACTTT. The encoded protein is CASSLAAGNSPLHF.